The next 14 T cell receptor beta chains were all read from a single sample in a study of blood T cells in healthy people across ages. A second about 7 to 12 cycle PCR used barcoded and J-beta primers. TCRdb itself ran the 5' RACE reads through MiXCR, one entry per CDR3 protein. The repertoire holds roughly 730,000 distinct CDR3 sequences, with more than 55% as singletons. Source material: blood. The receptors shown here come from a man aged 40-49 years in good health.

The rearrangement joins TRBV28 to TRBJ1-5; TRBD1 is a possible D gene (5 bases). The CDR3 consists of 15 residues. V was trimmed by 7 bases and J by 0 bases, leaving 13 bases between them. The germline V gene has CDR1 MDHEN and CDR2 SYDVKM. The CDR3 nucleotides are TGTGCCAGCATTGAGCAGGGAGGTAGCAATCAGCCCCAGCATTTT. Its translation: CASIEQGGSNQPQHF.

The V gene is TRBV12-3 or TRBV12-4, the J gene TRBJ2-5; D possibly matches TRBD1 or TRBD2 (5 bases each). Trimming removed 5 bases from V and 11 bases from J, with 24 bases in between. CDR3 length: 15 amino acids. The DNA of the CDR3 is TGTGCCAGCAGTCCGTACGGGACGGCGACTAATGAGCAGTACTTC. It encodes CASSPYGTATNEQYF.

This clonotype occurred a few times. The chain links TRBV5-1 to TRBJ2-5; 12 nucleotides align to TRBD2. V lost 1 base, J lost 11 bases, and 9 bases stayed unmatched. This CDR3 has 15 residues. The V gene's germline CDR1 is SGHRS and CDR2 YFSETQ. CDR3 loop: CASSLRLAGVGEQYF. The DNA of the CDR3 is TGCGCCAGCAGCTTGCGACTAGCGGGAGTCGGTGAGCAGTACTTC.

The chain recombines TRBV27 with TRBJ2-4; the D gene is possibly TRBD1 (6 bases). The end of the DNA fits TRBJ2-7 better, so the J call may be wrong. Germline loops: CDR1 MNHEY, CDR2 SMNVEV (reference sequence). This CDR3 region has 14 residues. The CDR3 nucleotides are TGTGCCAGCAGTCACCCGGCACAGGGTCCCGAGCAGTACTTC. The encoded protein is CASSHPAQGPEQYF.

This clonotype turned up a few times. The rearrangement links TRBV20-1 to TRBJ2-3; 11 nucleotides match TRBD2. This CDR3 has 16 residues. The germline CDR1 and CDR2 sequences are DFQATT and SNEGSKA (reference sequence). V trimming: 2 bases; J trimming: 6 bases; junction bases outside the gene matches: 10. The CDR3 loop reads CSARRLAGGYVDTQYF. CDR3 DNA: TGCAGTGCTAGACGGCTAGCGGGGGGATATGTTGATACGCAGTATTTT.

This chain links TRBV7-2 with TRBJ2-7, with D possibly being TRBD2 (5 bases). Germline-derived CDR1 and CDR2 are SGHTA and FQGNSA. The CDR3 sequence is 14 residues long. V lost 6 bases and J 0 bases, leaving 12 bases between the germline ends. In DNA form, the CDR3 reads TGTGCCAGCAGTGGTACTAGGAGCTCCTACGAGCAGTACTTC. Translation: CASSGTRSSYEQYF.

The chain recombines TRBV4-3 with TRBJ2-1, with D tentatively TRBD2 (6 bases). Germline-derived CDR1 and CDR2 are LGHNA and YSLEER. V lost 0 bases and J lost 12, with 9 bases in between. The CDR3 consists of 12 residues. The CDR3 spells CASSQDGGRQFF. DNA for the CDR3: TGCGCCAGCAGCCAAGATGGGGGGAGGCAGTTCTTC.

This clonotype came up a few times. The gene calls are TRBV7-2 and TRBJ2-4; D is undetermined. Trimming pared 1 base from V and 9 bases from J, leaving 13 bases between. Germline CDR1 is SGHTA and CDR2 is FQGNSA. The CDR3 length is 14 residues. The CDR3 nucleotides read TGTGCCAGCAGCTTAGGGACGTCTCGTCGCATTCAGTACTTC. Protein: CASSLGTSRRIQYF.

The chain carries TRBV13 and TRBJ2-7; 8 nucleotides agree with TRBD2. This CDR3 spans 15 amino acids. The V gene's germline CDR1 is PRHDT and CDR2 FYEKMQ (reference sequence). Trimming took 5 bases from V and 4 from J; bases not matched to a gene: 10. CDR3 in DNA: TGTGCCAGCAGCCCCTCAACCAGCGGGAGTTACGAGCAGTACTTC. Translation: CASSPSTSGSYEQYF.

This clonotype showed up many times. The chain employs TRBV6-6 and TRBJ2-3; no firm D call. V was trimmed by 7 bases and J by 2 bases, leaving 10 bases between them. This CDR3 has 13 amino acids. From germline, CDR1 is MNHNY and CDR2 SVGAGI (reference sequence). This chain's CDR3 is CASTGRPTDTQYF. As DNA, the CDR3 is TGTGCCAGCACCGGCAGGCCCACAGATACGCAGTATTTT.

This clonotype was counted many times. This chain connects TRBV11-2 to TRBJ1-2; no reliable D call. The V gene lost 1 base and the J gene lost 6 bases, with 6 bases spanning the gap. The germline V gene has CDR1 SGHAT and CDR2 FQNNGV. This CDR3 is built from 12 residues. CDR3 residues: CASSLGQDGYTF. Written as DNA, the CDR3 is TGTGCCAGCAGCTTAGGGCAGGATGGCTACACCTTC.

The chain joins TRBV5-1 to TRBJ1-5; TRBD1 matches 8 bases. Germline V gene sequence: CDR1 SGHRS, CDR2 YFSETQ. The J segment lost 4 bases and the V segment lost 5 bases, leaving 8 bases of the junction unmatched. This CDR3 has 15 amino acids. In nucleotides, the CDR3 is TGCGCCAGCAGACAGGGGGTCGCGGGAAATCAGCCCCAGCATTTT. Its translation is CASRQGVAGNQPQHF.

The chain is built from TRBV10-3 and TRBJ2-6, with TRBD2 as a possible D gene (6 bases). Germline V gene lookup returns CDR1 ENHRY and CDR2 SYGVKD. V lost 6 bases to trimming and J lost 1 base, with 22 bases between them. The CDR3 extends over 19 amino acids. The CDR3 DNA reads as TGTGCCATCAGCTACCTTTTGGGGGGTAAGGGATCTGGGGCCAACGTCCTGACTTTC. Its protein is CAISYLLGGKGSGANVLTF.

The V gene is TRBV7-9, the J gene TRBJ2-2; 9 nucleotides align to TRBD1. The CDR3 covers 14 residues. From germline, CDR1 is SEHNR and CDR2 FQNEAQ (reference sequence). V lost 5 bases, J lost 6 bases, and 4 bases stayed unmatched. The CDR3 spells CASSNRGLAGELFF. The CDR3 nucleotides read TGTGCCAGCAGCAACAGGGGGCTAGCCGGGGAGCTGTTTTTT.